Below, 27 T cell receptor beta chains from the same sample are listed, as sequenced in a study of cytomegalovirus exposure and HLA in healthy donors. PCR employed 60 Vbeta and 13 Jbeta primers. The assay was immunoSEQ multiplex PCR, and TCRdb's table has in-frame clones only and misses some. The sample shows 95,000 to 150,000 clones, about 73% of them seen only once. The specimen was PBMCs. These receptors all stem from a woman aged 40 to 49 in good health and CMV-seronegative.

This clone appeared once. The V gene is TRBV19, the J gene TRBJ2-5; possibly TRBD2 for D (5 bases). This CDR3 region has 15 residues. CDR1 LNHDA and CDR2 SQIVND come from the germline V gene (reference sequence). Between the trimmed V and J ends, which lost 7 bases and 1 base, there was a span of 16 bases. The CDR3 loop reads CASTPTTVRQETQYF. The CDR3 bases are TGTGCCAGTACTCCGACTACGGTGCGCCAAGAGACCCAGTACTTC.

The chain employs TRBV6-1 and TRBJ1-1; 7 bases are shared with TRBD1. The ends lost 2 bases at V and 2 bases at J; junction bases unmatched: 5. Germline-derived CDR1 and CDR2 are MNHNS and SASEGT. This CDR3 is built from 15 residues. In DNA, the CDR3 is TGTGCCAGCAGTGAAAACCACAGGGGAAACACTGAAGCTTTCTTT. Its translation: CASSENHRGNTEAFF.

The J gene is TRBJ2-1, the V gene TRBV4-3; TRBD2 might be the D (5 bases). The germline V gene encodes CDR1 LGHNA and CDR2 YSLEER. V lost 0 bases, J lost 2 bases, and 8 bases lay in between. This CDR3 has 15 residues. The CDR3 DNA reads TGCGCCAGCAGCCAAGATGACGGGACCTACAATGAGCAGTTCTTC. Its translation is CASSQDDGTYNEQFF.

The gene calls are TRBV25-1 and TRBJ2-6, with D unresolved. The CDR3 has 16 residues. Trimming cost V 0 bases and J 3 bases, with 9 bases left between them. Germline V lookup: CDR1 MGHDK, CDR2 SYGVNS. The CDR3 loop is CASSEYLGDGANVLTF. CDR3 nucleotide sequence: TGTGCCAGCAGTGAATATCTCGGAGATGGGGCCAACGTCCTGACTTTC.

The chain links TRBV5-6 to TRBJ2-2; D is possibly TRBD1 (6 bases). The ends were cut back, 4 bases at V and 2 bases at J, with 9 bases in the middle. This CDR3 spans 14 amino acids. Per germline, CDR1 SGHDT and CDR2 YYEEEE. The CDR3 DNA follows: TGTGCCAGCAGCCTGGACAGAAACACCGGGGAGCTGTTTTTT. Protein product: CASSLDRNTGELFF. Supplemented by reference TRBV5-6 and TRBJ2-2, the full variable domain reads DAGVTQSPTHLIKTRGQQVTLRCSPKSGHDTVSWYQQALGQGPQFIFQYYEEEERQRGNFPDRFSGHQFPNYSSELNVNALLLGDSALYLCASSLDRNTGELFFGEGSRLTVL.

V gene TRBV5-5 combines with J gene TRBJ2-7, with 7 bases identical to TRBD2. V was clipped by 0 bases and J by 2 bases; unmatched bases: 2. The V gene's germline CDR1 is SGHKS and CDR2 YYEKEE (reference sequence). This CDR3 comprises 14 residues. The CDR3 spells CASSLVGLAYEQYF. The CDR3 DNA reads as TGTGCCAGCAGCTTGGTAGGACTAGCCTACGAGCAGTACTTC.

J is TRBJ2-6 and V is TRBV7-3; 8 positions agree with TRBD2. Losses at the gene ends were 1 base for V and 2 bases for J; bases not matched to a gene: 7. The germline V gene encodes CDR1 SGHTA and CDR2 FQGTGA. This CDR3 spans 18 amino acids. Written as DNA, the CDR3 is TGTGCCAGCAGCTTAAAGGGACCCGGGGGGGCTGGGGCCAACGTCCTGACTTTC. This sequence encodes CASSLKGPGGAGANVLTF.

The rearrangement links TRBV7-2 to TRBJ2-3; D uncertain. CDR3 length: 13 amino acids. V lost 1 base and J 2 bases, leaving 4 bases between the germline ends. CDR1 is SGHTA and CDR2 is FQGNSA in the germline V gene. In nucleotides, the CDR3 is TGTGCCAGCAGCTTAGAACTCACAGATACGCAGTATTTT. Translated, it gives CASSLELTDTQYF.

This clone was detected a few times. V and J are TRBV14 and TRBJ2-2; D uncertain. CDR1 SGHDN and CDR2 FVKESK come from the germline V gene. The CDR3 spans 13 residues. Trimming pared 3 bases from V and 6 bases from J, leaving 8 bases between. CDR3 in DNA: TGTGCCAGCAGCCAGGGCTGGGCCGGGGAGCTGTTTTTT. Residues: CASSQGWAGELFF.

This rearrangement joins TRBV5-1 to TRBJ2-5; TRBD2 matches at 14 bases. Germline-derived CDR1 and CDR2 are SGHRS and YFSETQ. V lost 3 bases, J lost 5 bases, and 6 bases stayed unmatched. The CDR3 runs to 16 residues. The DNA for the CDR3 is TGCGCCAGCAGCTCGACTAGCGGGGGGGTTCAGGAGACCCAGTACTTC. Translated: CASSSTSGGVQETQYF.

V is TRBV5-6 and J is TRBJ2-5, with unresolved D. Germline V gene data show CDR1 as SGHDT and CDR2 as YYEEEE. Trimming removed 4 bases from V and 2 bases from J, with 15 bases in between. This CDR3 is 15 amino acids long. The CDR3 spells CASSRAGWVQETQYF. CDR3 nucleotide sequence: TGTGCCAGCAGCAGAGCCGGGTGGGTGCAAGAGACCCAGTACTTC.

V usage is TRBV7-8 and J usage is TRBJ1-5; D gene unclear. Trimming shortened V by 1 base and J by 0 bases, and 7 bases separated the two germline ends. Germline V CDR1 and CDR2: SGHVS, FQNEAQ. CDR3 size: 15 residues. The CDR3 reads CASSLESVSNQPQHF. DNA of the CDR3: TGTGCCAGCAGCTTAGAGTCAGTTAGCAATCAGCCCCAGCATTTT.

This clone was recorded only once. The V gene is TRBV5-8, the J gene TRBJ2-3; D might be TRBD2 (6 bases). V was trimmed by 4 bases and J by 4 bases, leaving 16 bases between them. CDR1 is SGHTS and CDR2 is YDEGEE in the germline V gene. The CDR3 covers 15 residues. CDR3 protein: CASSGGLRAADTQYF. DNA for the CDR3: TGTGCCAGCAGCGGCGGACTACGAGCGGCAGATACGCAGTATTTT.

The chain employs TRBV10-3 and TRBJ2-3; TRBD1 aligns across 9 bases. The CDR3 is 19 amino acids. The V and J ends lost 5 bases and 2 bases, in that order; junction bases with no gene match: 17. CDR1 and CDR2 from the germline V gene are ENHRY and SYGVKD. The CDR3 DNA reads TGTGCCATCAGTCACGGGACAGGGATTCCCGACCCCTTCACAGATACGCAGTATTTT. Translated, it gives CAISHGTGIPDPFTDTQYF.

The V call is TRBV28, the J call TRBJ1-5, with D tentatively TRBD1 (6 bases). Germline-derived CDR1 and CDR2 are MDHEN and SYDVKM. The CDR3 is made up of 15 amino acids. V was trimmed by 7 bases and J by 11 bases, leaving 24 bases between them. The CDR3 loop is CASTLEVAGQGTQHF. The CDR3 coding sequence is TGTGCCAGCACTCTAGAGGTGGCAGGGCAGGGGACCCAGCATTTT. The whole variable domain, remainder taken from reference TRBV28 and TRBJ1-5, is DVKVTQSSRYLVKRTGEKVFLECVQDMDHENMFWYRQDPGLGLRLIYFSYDVKMKEKGDIPEGYSVSREKKERFSLILESASTNQTSMYLCASTLEVAGQGTQHFGDGTRLSIL.

The chain uses TRBV27 and TRBJ1-2, with a possible D match to TRBD1 (6 bases). The length of the CDR3 is 14 residues. V was pared by 0 bases and J by 2 bases, with 7 bases between. Germline V CDR1 and CDR2: MNHEY, SMNVEV (reference sequence). CDR3: CASSLSGQNYGYTF. DNA of the CDR3: TGTGCCAGCAGTTTATCCGGACAGAACTATGGCTACACCTTC.

In DNA form, the CDR3 reads TGTGCCAGCAGCATTCGCGGGGCGGGAGTGGAGGATACGCAGTATTTT. Residues: CASSIRGAGVEDTQYF. This chain connects TRBV21-1 to TRBJ2-3; whether TRBD2, the table's D call, matches the DNA was not checked. TRBV21-1 is given as a pseudogene. The CDR3 consists of 16 residues.

The rearrangement uses TRBV11-3 and TRBJ2-1; unclear D gene. The CDR3 consists of 14 residues. Germline V gives CDR1 SGHNT, CDR2 YENEEA. Between the trimmed V and J ends, which lost 5 bases and 5 bases, there was a span of 13 bases. The chain's CDR3 is CASSPMLSHNEQFF. The CDR3 DNA sequence: TGTGCCAGCAGCCCGATGTTAAGCCACAATGAGCAGTTCTTC.

This chain links TRBV6-5 with TRBJ2-5, with D uncertain. Germline V gene lookup returns CDR1 MNHEY and CDR2 SVGAGI. The length of the CDR3 is 10 residues. The germline V and J ends were trimmed by 8 bases and 4 bases, with 5 bases remaining between them. As DNA, the CDR3 is TGTGCCAGCCTCGGAGAGACCCAGTACTTC. Translated: CASLGETQYF.

This clone was seen once. The chain carries TRBV28 and TRBJ2-7, with a tentative D call TRBD2 (5 bases). Germline V lookup: CDR1 MDHEN, CDR2 SYDVKM. Trimming pared 1 base from V and 2 bases from J, leaving 18 bases between. The CDR3 runs to 17 residues. CDR3 loop: CASSLYTRTDYPYEQYF. The CDR3 region has the DNA TGTGCCAGCAGTTTATACACAAGGACCGACTATCCCTACGAGCAGTACTTC.

This rearrangement joins TRBV19 to TRBJ1-6; D is possibly TRBD1 (6 bases). With 1 base removed from V and 8 bases from J, the gap between germline ends came to 15 bases. This CDR3 is built from 16 residues. The V gene's germline CDR1 is LNHDA and CDR2 SQIVND (reference sequence). CDR3 nucleotide sequence: TGTGCCAGTAGTATAGGCGCAGGGGCGGTCTATTCACCCCTCCACTTT. This encodes CASSIGAGAVYSPLHF.

This clone was counted only a few times. The rearrangement uses TRBV29-1 and TRBJ2-7; tentative D call: TRBD2 (5 bases). Trimming took off 6 bases at V and 7 bases at J, with 10 bases between the two ends. The CDR3 has 10 residues. Germline assignment: CDR1 SQVTM and CDR2 ANQGSEA. This chain's CDR3 is CSVWTGEQYF. CDR3 bases: TGCAGCGTGTGGACGGGGGAGCAGTACTTC.

The J gene is TRBJ2-1, the V gene TRBV18; D gene ambiguous. The CDR3 has 13 residues. Deletions cut 2 bases from V and 3 bases from J, with 5 bases between. Germline CDR1 is KGHSH and CDR2 is LQKENI. The CDR3 loop is CASSPASYNEQFF. The DNA for the CDR3 is TGTGCCAGCTCACCAGCTAGCTACAATGAGCAGTTCTTC.

This sequence joins TRBV2 and TRBJ1-1, with D perhaps matching TRBD1 (5 bases). CDR3 length equals 14 residues. Looked up from germline, CDR1 is SNHLY and CDR2 is FYNNEI. V was pared by 6 bases and J by 2 bases, with 13 bases between. The CDR3 DNA reads TGTGCCAGCAGCACTCAGGGCAGCAACACTGAAGCTTTCTTT. This sequence encodes CASSTQGSNTEAFF.

The chain couples TRBV4-3 to TRBJ2-2; D possibly corresponds to TRBD1 (7 bases). Per germline, CDR1 LGHNA and CDR2 YSLEER. The germline V and J ends were trimmed by 3 bases and 3 bases, with 14 bases remaining between them. The CDR3 totals 16 residues. CDR3 region: CASSQNRGGDTGELFF. In DNA, the CDR3 is TGCGCCAGCAGCCAGAACAGGGGAGGAGACACCGGGGAGCTGTTTTTT.

The rearrangement joins TRBV19 to TRBJ2-5, with D possibly being TRBD2 (7 bases). From germline, CDR1 is LNHDA and CDR2 SQIVND (reference sequence). CDR3 length: 13 residues. V dropped 8 bases and J dropped 5 bases, with 15 bases sitting between them. As DNA, the CDR3 is TGTGCCAGTGGGGGGGGGCCGTCGGAGACCCAGTACTTC. Translated: CASGGGPSETQYF. Variable domain in full (rest from reference TRBV19 and TRBJ2-5): DGGITQSPKYLFRKEGQNVTLSCEQNLNHDAMYWYRQDPGQGLRLIYYSQIVNDFQKGDIAEGYSVSREKKESFPLTVTSAQKNPTAFYLCASGGGPSETQYFGPGTRLLVL.

The chain's CDR3 is CASSQTGTSYNEQFF. The CDR3 DNA reads as TGCGCCAGCAGCCAAACCGGGACTAGCTACAATGAGCAGTTCTTC. This chain links TRBV4-1 with TRBJ2-1, with TRBD2 identical over 8 bases. The CDR3 covers 15 residues. Per germline, CDR1 MGHRA and CDR2 YSYEKL. The trim removed 2 bases at V and 3 bases at J, leaving 3 bases unmatched.